This T cell receptor beta chain was sequenced for a study of early T cells in non-severe SARS-CoV-2 infection (dated by TCRdb to about 2021). Some background on the complete study: Because TCR sequencing relied on bulk RNA taken from unsorted whole blood, pairing of alpha and beta chains was not possible.

Library generation was performed with 5' RACE. Reads for this sample came from a NextSeq 500. Unique molecular identifiers were attached to individual cDNA molecules in the TCR library protocol so that sequencing error and PCR bias could be corrected. Sequencing covered both TCR alpha and beta chains, and within each sample the abundances of alpha and beta sequences were tightly co-correlated. Per the source publication's procedure: Decombinator V4 was used to perform V gene, J gene and CDR3 annotation of TCR sequences. Expanded TCRs were defined as changing significantly between any two time points under a Poisson model with p below 0.0001. Abundances of TCRs were expressed as counts per million after normalisation to the total number of TCRs sequenced in each sample. TRAV1-2 paired with TRAJ12, TRAJ20 or TRAJ33 defined MAIT TCRs, while TRAV10 paired with TRAJ18 defined iNKT TCRs. VDJdb, accessed 1 November 2021, was searched for CMV, EBV and SARS-CoV-2 annotated TCRs, excluding TCRs annotated for multiple antigens. Using fastp trimming at Q25 and MiXCR clonotype assembly, TCRdb reanalyzed the public sequencing data and kept in-frame beta chains. Each CDR3 protein appears once, grouped with its most common genes and DNA. The V and J calls follow TCRdb's processing rather than the paper's. This sample comprises some 80,000 distinct CDR3 sequences, 9% to 15% of them detected only once. The ten largest make up over 6% of the sample.

What the research found in general, with its limitations: VDJdb matching was skewed toward anti-spike CD8 responses, so virus-specific expansions were likely underestimated and private and CD4 specificities were missed.

Points on this clonotype: Its target antigen remains unknown. The sample holds no much larger clone one base away, and base qualities are not on file.

The germline V gene (reference sequence) yields DFQATT for CDR1 and SNEGSKA for CDR2. V drops 5 bases and J drops 5 bases, leaving 22 bases in between. The CDR3 has 15 amino acids, counting the end cysteine and phenylalanine. The read is trimmed to its CDR3 DNA, 45 bases read in frame from base 1. This was a case-control study nested in a cohort of healthcare workers in London, UK, who had nasopharyngeal swab PCR tests and blood samples taken every week. Healthcare workers were enrolled in the week of the UK lockdown, from 23 to 31 March 2020, and were followed every week for up to about 15 weeks. The chain is encoded by TRBV20-1 joined to TRBJ2-7; the D segment could be TRBD1, given 5 matching bases. Sequencing used whole blood. The receptor comes from an adult who was a healthcare worker with PCR-confirmed SARS-CoV-2 infection or an uninfected control (not recorded which). The sequenced DNA: TGCAGTGCTCTTCCCCAGGGTCGGTCCGGCCACGAGCAGTACTTC. Its protein product is CSALPQGRSGHEQYF.